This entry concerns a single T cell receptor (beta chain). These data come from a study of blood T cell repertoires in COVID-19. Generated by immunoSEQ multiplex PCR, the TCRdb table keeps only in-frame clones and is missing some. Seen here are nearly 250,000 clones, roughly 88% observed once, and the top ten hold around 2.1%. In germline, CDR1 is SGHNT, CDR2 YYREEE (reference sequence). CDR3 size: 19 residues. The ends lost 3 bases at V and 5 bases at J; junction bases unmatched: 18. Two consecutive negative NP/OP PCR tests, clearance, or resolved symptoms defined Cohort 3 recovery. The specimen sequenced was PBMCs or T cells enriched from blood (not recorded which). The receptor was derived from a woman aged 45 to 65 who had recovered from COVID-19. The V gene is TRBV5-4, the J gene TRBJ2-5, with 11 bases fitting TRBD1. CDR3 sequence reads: CASSSNLDRGRSHLETQYF. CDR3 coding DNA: TGTGCCAGCAGCTCCAACTTGGACAGGGGGCGCAGTCATTTGGAGACCCAGTACTTC.